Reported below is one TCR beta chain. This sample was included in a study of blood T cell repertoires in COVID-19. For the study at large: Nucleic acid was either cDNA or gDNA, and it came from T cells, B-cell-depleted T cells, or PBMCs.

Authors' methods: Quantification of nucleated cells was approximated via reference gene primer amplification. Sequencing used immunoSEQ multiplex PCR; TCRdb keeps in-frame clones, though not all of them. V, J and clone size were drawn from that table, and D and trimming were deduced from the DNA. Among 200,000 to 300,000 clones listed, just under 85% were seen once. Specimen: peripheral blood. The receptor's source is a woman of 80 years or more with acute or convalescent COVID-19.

In nucleotides, the CDR3 is TGTGCCAGCAGTACCCCCGGGACAGGGGACCCCTATGGCTACACCTTC. It translates to CASSTPGTGDPYGYTF. The V gene is TRBV28, the J gene TRBJ1-2, with 10 positions matching TRBD1. The CDR3 consists of 16 residues. Germline loops: CDR1 MDHEN, CDR2 SYDVKM. J gave up 4 bases and V 5 bases, and 10 bases lay outside the gene matches.